This TCR beta chain stems from a study of regulatory T cells in long-lasting Graves disease. This clonotype was counted many times. Time point indicated: newly diagnosed GD, antithyroid drugs for less than 3 months. PBMC RNA served as the TCR library source. Investigators prepared the TCR beta libraries by applying iRepertoire HTBI primers and Arm-PCR of CDR3 regions. TCRdb reprocessed the multiplex PCR reads with MiXCR, giving one entry per CDR3 protein. The table records some 500,000 distinct CDR3 sequences, less than 15% of them present only once. V was cut by 5 bases and J by 2 bases, with 13 bases left in between. Per germline, CDR1 SGHTA and CDR2 FQGTGA. The CDR3 runs 15 residues. These records were also assigned to another study, of T cells in Graves' hyperthyroidism and ophthalmopathy. According to that study: Most clonotypes that expanded in the thyroid above 0.001 also showed up in blood.

This TCR came from a man between 25 and 39 years old with Graves disease. The specimen comprised peripheral blood mononuclear cells (PBMCs), sampled at new diagnosis, from a patient treated with antithyroid drugs. The chain employs TRBV7-3 and TRBJ2-1; possible D gene TRBD2, 7 bases. In DNA form, the CDR3 reads TGTGCCAGCAGCGCGGGGAGGGGGGCCTACAATGAGCAGTTCTTC. It yields the protein CASSAGRGAYNEQFF.